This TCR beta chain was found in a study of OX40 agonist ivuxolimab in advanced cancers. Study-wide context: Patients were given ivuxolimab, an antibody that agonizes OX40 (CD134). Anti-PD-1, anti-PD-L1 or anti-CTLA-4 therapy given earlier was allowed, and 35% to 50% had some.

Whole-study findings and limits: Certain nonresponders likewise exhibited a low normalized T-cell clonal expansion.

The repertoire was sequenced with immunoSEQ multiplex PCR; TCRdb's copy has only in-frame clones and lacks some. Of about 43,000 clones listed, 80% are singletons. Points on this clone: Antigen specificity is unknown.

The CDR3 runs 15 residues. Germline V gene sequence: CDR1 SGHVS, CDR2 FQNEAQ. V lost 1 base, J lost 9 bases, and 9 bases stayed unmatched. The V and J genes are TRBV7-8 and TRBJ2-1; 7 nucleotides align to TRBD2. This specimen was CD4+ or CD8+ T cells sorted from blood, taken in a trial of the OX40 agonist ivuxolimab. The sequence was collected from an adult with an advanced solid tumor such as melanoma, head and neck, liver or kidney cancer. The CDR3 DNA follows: TGTGCCAGCAGCTTAGTGGCGGGAGTAAAGGCTGAGCAGTTCTTC. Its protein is CASSLVAGVKAEQFF.